The 29 T cell receptor beta chains below come from one sample, sequenced in a study of siplizumab effects on memory and regulatory T cells. Clones were read by immunoSEQ multiplex PCR, and TCRdb kept only the in-frame ones, dropping some. The sample contains about 100,000 clones, about 90% of which appear only once. The sample consisted of Tregs sorted from blood. The receptors were sampled from a human donor in good health.

Notes on this clone: Other DNA sequences in this specimen translate into the identical CDR3. This sequence joins TRBV5-1 and TRBJ2-5; D not certain. With 1 base removed from V and 5 bases from J, the gap between germline ends came to 3 bases. Germline CDR1 reads SGHRS; CDR2 reads YFSETQ. This CDR3 region has 11 residues. In nucleotides, the CDR3 is TGCGCCAGCAGCTTGCGGGAGACCCAGTACTTC. This sequence encodes CASSLRETQYF.

The chain is built from TRBV6-6 and TRBJ2-3; no clear D gene. This CDR3 contains 11 residues. Germline CDR1 reads MNHNY; CDR2 reads SVGAGI (reference sequence). Trimming pared 8 bases from V and 2 bases from J, leaving 5 bases between. The CDR3 protein is CASANTDTQYF. CDR3 DNA sequence: TGTGCCAGCGCCAACACAGATACGCAGTATTTT.

The chain carries TRBV14 and TRBJ2-1, with TRBD2 matching 7 bases. The J segment lost 5 bases and the V segment lost 4 bases, leaving 8 bases of the junction unmatched. The CDR3 spans 15 residues. Per germline, CDR1 SGHDN and CDR2 FVKESK. In nucleotides, the CDR3 is TGTGCCAGCAGCCTCAGACTAGCATATCACAATGAGCAGTTCTTC. Its translation is CASSLRLAYHNEQFF.

The gene calls are TRBV5-1 and TRBJ2-7, with D possibly TRBD2 on 6 matching bases. Germline-derived CDR1 and CDR2 are SGHRS and YFSETQ. This CDR3 comprises 11 residues. Trimming took off 3 bases at V and 7 bases at J, with 8 bases between the two ends. The CDR3 sequence: CASSSGGEQYF. CDR3 nucleotides: TGCGCCAGCAGCTCCGGGGGAGAGCAGTACTTC.

The chain joins TRBV5-5 to TRBJ1-2, with D unresolved. Trimming took off 1 base at V and 4 bases at J, with 5 bases between the two ends. The germline V gene has CDR1 SGHKS and CDR2 YYEKEE (reference sequence). The CDR3 runs to 12 residues. The CDR3 nucleotides read TGTGCCAGCAGCTTGCTTTCCTATGGCTACACCTTC. Its translation is CASSLLSYGYTF.

This rearrangement joins TRBV27 to TRBJ1-1; D remains unclear. The CDR3 loop spans 14 amino acids. Trimming removed 3 bases from V and 7 bases from J, with 15 bases in between. CDR1 is MNHEY, CDR2 SMNVEV, per germline (reference sequence). The CDR3 region is CASSLVSEKFEAFF. Written as DNA, the CDR3 is TGTGCCAGCAGTTTGGTTTCAGAAAAGTTTGAAGCTTTCTTT.

The CDR3 sequence: CASSSPSGSSTDTQYF. In DNA, the CDR3 is TGTGCCAGCAGTTCTCCCTCTGGGAGTAGCACAGATACGCAGTATTTT. The chain combines TRBV6-5 with TRBJ2-3; maybe TRBD2 (5 bases). V lost 4 bases and J lost 0, with 14 bases in between. Germline CDR1 reads MNHEY; CDR2 reads SVGAGI. The CDR3 extends over 16 amino acids.

The chain couples TRBV9 to TRBJ1-1, with 8 bases lining up with TRBD1. The CDR3 length is 14 residues. Germline V CDR1 and CDR2: SGDLS, YYNGEE. The V and J ends lost 4 bases and 5 bases, in that order; junction bases with no gene match: 7. CDR3 bases: TGTGCCAGCAGCCCGCGACAGGGGATTACTGAAGCTTTCTTT. Residues: CASSPRQGITEAFF.

This rearrangement joins TRBV29-1 to TRBJ2-1, with 10 positions matching TRBD2. With V trimmed by 3 bases and J by 7 bases, 18 bases remained unmatched. This CDR3 is built from 18 residues. CDR1 and CDR2 (germline): SQVTM, ANQGSEA. The DNA for the CDR3 is TGCAGCGTTGAGGGGAGTCCAGGGGGCACTAGCGGGATTAATGAGCAGTTCTTC. It yields the protein CSVEGSPGGTSGINEQFF.

This clone was seen only once. The J gene is TRBJ2-1, the V gene TRBV5-1, with 9 bases fitting TRBD2. Per germline, CDR1 SGHRS and CDR2 YFSETQ. This CDR3 is built from 17 residues. J was trimmed by 2 bases and V by 0 bases; bases with no gene match: 6. The CDR3 DNA reads as TGCGCCAGCAGCTTGGTACTAGCGGGCAACCCCTACAATGAGCAGTTCTTC. As protein: CASSLVLAGNPYNEQFF.

The chain joins TRBV19 to TRBJ2-7; 7 bases align to TRBD1. J gave up 3 bases and V 2 bases, and 1 base lay outside the gene matches. Germline V gene lookup returns CDR1 LNHDA and CDR2 SQIVND (reference sequence). The CDR3 runs 13 residues. This chain's CDR3 is CASSIQGVYEQYF. The CDR3 DNA is TGTGCCAGTAGTATACAGGGGGTCTACGAGCAGTACTTC.

This sequence joins TRBV6-1 and TRBJ1-1; D is uncertain. V lost 0 bases to trimming and J lost 4 bases, with 12 bases between them. This CDR3 has 15 amino acids. Germline V lookup: CDR1 MNHNS, CDR2 SASEGT. The CDR3 coding sequence is TGTGCCAGCAGTGAAGCGAGGCAATTTGGCACTGAAGCTTTCTTT. Encoded protein: CASSEARQFGTEAFF.

The rearrangement uses TRBV9 and TRBJ2-1; D gene ambiguous. Germline values: CDR1 SGDLS, CDR2 YYNGEE. Trimming pared 6 bases from V and 0 bases from J, leaving 16 bases between. The CDR3 has 16 residues. This chain's CDR3 is CASTPWVLGSYNEQFF. In nucleotides, the CDR3 is TGTGCCAGCACCCCATGGGTCCTCGGCTCCTACAATGAGCAGTTCTTC.

V gene TRBV5-1 combines with J gene TRBJ2-3; D is uncertain. CDR3 size: 16 residues. V gave up 4 bases and J gave up 0 bases, with 15 bases separating them. The germline V gene has CDR1 SGHRS and CDR2 YFSETQ. CDR3 residues: CASSPTWRASTDTQYF. The CDR3 DNA follows: TGCGCCAGCAGCCCAACCTGGAGAGCTAGCACAGATACGCAGTATTTT.

This clone was seen only a few times. J is TRBJ1-3 and V is TRBV30; D not certain. This CDR3 has 13 amino acids. V lost 2 bases, J lost 4 bases, and 9 bases lay in between. Germline V gene lookup returns CDR1 GTSNPN and CDR2 SVGIG (reference sequence). DNA for the CDR3: TGTGCCTGGAGTCCATCGAACGGAAACACCATATATTTT. Translation: CAWSPSNGNTIYF.

This clone was detected a few times. This rearrangement joins TRBV7-9 to TRBJ2-7; D uncertain. V was pared by 1 base and J by 4 bases, with 5 bases between. The CDR3 spans 12 residues. The V gene's germline CDR1 is SEHNR and CDR2 FQNEAQ (reference sequence). Written as DNA, the CDR3 is TGTGCCAGCAGCTTAGTCAGTTACGAGCAGTACTTC. This sequence encodes CASSLVSYEQYF.

The chain combines TRBV27 with TRBJ2-7; D possibly corresponds to TRBD2 (6 bases). Germline CDR1 MNHEY, CDR2 SMNVEV (reference sequence). The CDR3 contains 17 residues. Trimming took off 1 base at V and 7 bases at J, with 23 bases between the two ends. The CDR3, as DNA: TGTGCCAGCAGTTTATTCCCCCCCGATAGACTAGGGTCGGAGCAGTACTTC. As protein: CASSLFPPDRLGSEQYF.

The chain uses TRBV9 and TRBJ2-1, with D hard to call. Per the germline V gene, CDR1 is SGDLS and CDR2 is YYNGEE. This CDR3 contains 15 residues. With 2 bases removed from V and 4 bases from J, the gap between germline ends came to 13 bases. CDR3 protein: CASSVFTGPYNEQFF. The CDR3 DNA reads as TGTGCCAGCAGCGTCTTCACCGGGCCGTACAATGAGCAGTTCTTC.

This CDR3 is CASTRTGSPTDTQYF. The CDR3 nucleotides are TGTGCCAGCACCAGGACAGGGAGTCCCACAGATACGCAGTATTTT. The gene calls are TRBV27 and TRBJ2-3; TRBD1 matches 8 bases. This CDR3 region has 15 residues. The germline V gene encodes CDR1 MNHEY and CDR2 SMNVEV (reference sequence). With 7 bases clipped from V and 2 bases from J, the junction kept 8 bases outside the gene matches.

For this clone: Relative to the germline gene, one junction end is altered; a read error may explain this. The chain links TRBV10-1 to TRBJ1-1; D not resolved. The CDR3 has 13 amino acids. Germline V gene sequence: CDR1 WNHNN, CDR2 SYGVQD (reference sequence). The chain's CDR3 is CASSESANTEAFF. The CDR3 coding sequence is TGCGCCAGTAGTGAGTCGGCGAACACTGAAGCTTTCTTT.

The rearrangement joins TRBV10-2 to TRBJ2-7; D possibly corresponds to TRBD1 (5 bases). Germline loops: CDR1 WSHSY, CDR2 SAAADI. Trimming removed 3 bases at V and 3 bases at J, with 15 bases between. The CDR3 length is 15 residues. This CDR3 reads CASSDLGSGIYEQYF. The CDR3 DNA reads TGCGCCAGCAGTGACTTGGGATCAGGGATCTACGAGCAGTACTTC.

This clone showed up just once. The chain uses TRBV28 and TRBJ2-7; D unresolved. This CDR3 spans 13 amino acids. The V end was cut by 6 bases, the J end by 3 bases, with 12 bases between. Looked up from germline, CDR1 is MDHEN and CDR2 is SYDVKM. This CDR3 is CASSLPLDYEQYF. The CDR3, as DNA: TGTGCCAGCAGCCTTCCACTGGACTACGAGCAGTACTTC.

The chain recombines TRBV4-1 with TRBJ2-2; D call uncertain. The V and J ends lost 2 bases and 6 bases respectively, with 19 bases between them. The CDR3 runs 17 residues. Germline CDR1 and CDR2: MGHRA and YSYEKL. CDR3 nucleotides: TGCGCCAGCAGCCAACGGTCCCCTCAGCAGTGGGCCGGGGAGCTGTTTTTT. Encoded protein: CASSQRSPQQWAGELFF.

This rearrangement joins TRBV5-6 to TRBJ2-5; D is unclear. This CDR3 has 14 residues. The ends were cut back, 0 bases at V and 0 bases at J, with 6 bases in the middle. Germline CDR1 SGHDT, CDR2 YYEEEE. The CDR3 nucleotides read TGTGCCAGCAGCTTGGGCGAGTACCAAGAGACCCAGTACTTC. This codes for CASSLGEYQETQYF.

CDR3 sequence: CASSFGGVGNEQFF. As DNA, the CDR3 is TGCGCCAGCAGCTTTGGGGGAGTCGGGAATGAGCAGTTCTTC. The chain employs TRBV5-1 and TRBJ2-1; D possibly matches TRBD1 or TRBD2 (5 bases each). Germline CDR1 reads SGHRS; CDR2 reads YFSETQ. Trimming pared 2 bases from V and 7 bases from J, leaving 13 bases between. The CDR3 is made up of 14 amino acids. Full variable domain (outside the CDR3, taken from reference TRBV5-1 and TRBJ2-1): KAGVTQTPRYLIKTRGQQVTLSCSPISGHRSVSWYQQTPGQGLQFLFEYFSETQRNKGNFPGRFSGRQFSNSRSEMNVSTLELGDSALYLCASSFGGVGNEQFFGPGTRLTVL.

This clone was counted a single time. The chain recombines TRBV6-6 with TRBJ2-5; D may correspond to TRBD1 or TRBD2 (5 bases each). Trimming removed 2 bases at V and 5 bases at J, with 9 bases between. Germline lookup yields CDR1 MNHNY and CDR2 SVGAGI (reference sequence). The CDR3 spans 13 residues. CDR3 coding DNA: TGTGCCAGCAGTTACGGTAGGGACGAGACCCAGTACTTC. Translated: CASSYGRDETQYF.

The chain is built from TRBV28 and TRBJ1-2; a possible D gene is TRBD1 (5 bases). This CDR3 has 14 residues. V shed 5 bases and J shed 2 bases, with 12 bases lying between them. Germline V gene lookup returns CDR1 MDHEN and CDR2 SYDVKM. The CDR3 DNA reads as TGTGCCAGCAGTAGGGGTGGGGGGAACTATGGCTACACCTTC. Amino acid sequence: CASSRGGGNYGYTF.

The chain is built from TRBV10-1 and TRBJ2-2; unclear D gene. The V and J ends lost 3 bases and 7 bases respectively, with 9 bases between them. Germline assignment: CDR1 WNHNN and CDR2 SYGVQD (reference sequence). The CDR3 is 13 amino acids. The chain's CDR3 is CASSDELSGELFF. The CDR3, as DNA: TGCGCCAGCAGTGATGAGTTGAGCGGGGAGCTGTTTTTT.

The CDR3 coding sequence is TGTGCCAGCAGCTTTATCGGTCCTAACTATGGCTACACCTTC. Protein product: CASSFIGPNYGYTF. The gene calls are TRBV5-8 and TRBJ1-2, with D unclear. V was pared by 2 bases and J by 0 bases, with 8 bases between. The CDR3 covers 14 residues. Germline CDR1 SGHTS, CDR2 YDEGEE.